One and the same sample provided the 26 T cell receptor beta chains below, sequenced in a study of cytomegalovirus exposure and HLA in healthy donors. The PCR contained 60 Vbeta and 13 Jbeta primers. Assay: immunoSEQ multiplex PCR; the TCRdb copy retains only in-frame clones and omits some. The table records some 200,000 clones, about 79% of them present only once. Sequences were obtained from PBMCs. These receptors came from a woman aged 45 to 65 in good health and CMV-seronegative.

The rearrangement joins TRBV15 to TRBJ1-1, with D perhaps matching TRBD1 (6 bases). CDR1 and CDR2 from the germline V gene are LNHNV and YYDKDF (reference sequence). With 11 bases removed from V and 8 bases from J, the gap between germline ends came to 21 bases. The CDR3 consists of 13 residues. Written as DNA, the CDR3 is TGTGCCCCCCGAGCAGCTAATAGGGGGGAAGCTTTCTTT. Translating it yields CAPRAANRGEAFF.

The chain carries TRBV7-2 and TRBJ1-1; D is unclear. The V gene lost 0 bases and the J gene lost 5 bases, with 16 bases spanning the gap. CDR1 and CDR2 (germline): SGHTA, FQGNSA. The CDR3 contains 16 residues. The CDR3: CASSLASAAGGTEAFF. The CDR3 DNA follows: TGTGCCAGCAGCTTAGCCTCCGCCGCAGGCGGGACTGAAGCTTTCTTT. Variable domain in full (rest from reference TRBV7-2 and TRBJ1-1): GAGVSQSPSNKVTEKGKDVELRCDPISGHTALYWYRQSLGQGLEFLIYFQGNSAPDKSGLPSDRFSAERTGGSVSTLTIQRTQQEDSAVYLCASSLASAAGGTEAFFGQGTRLTVV.

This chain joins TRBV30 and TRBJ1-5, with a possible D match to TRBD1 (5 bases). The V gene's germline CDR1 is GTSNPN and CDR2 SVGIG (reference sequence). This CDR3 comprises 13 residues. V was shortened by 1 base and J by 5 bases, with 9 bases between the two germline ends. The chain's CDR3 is CAWSGQGDQPQHF. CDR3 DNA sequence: TGTGCCTGGAGTGGGCAGGGTGATCAGCCCCAGCATTTT.

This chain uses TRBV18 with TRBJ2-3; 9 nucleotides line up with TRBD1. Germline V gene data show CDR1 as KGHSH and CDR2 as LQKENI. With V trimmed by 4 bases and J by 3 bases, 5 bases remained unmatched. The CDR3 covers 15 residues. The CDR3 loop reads CASSQGTGRTDTQYF. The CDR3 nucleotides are TGTGCCAGCTCACAAGGGACAGGGAGGACAGATACGCAGTATTTT.

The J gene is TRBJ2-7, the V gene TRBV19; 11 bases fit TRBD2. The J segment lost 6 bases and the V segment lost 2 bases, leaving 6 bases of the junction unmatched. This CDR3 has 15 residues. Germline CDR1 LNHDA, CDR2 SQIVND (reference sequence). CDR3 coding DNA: TGTGCCAGTAGTATACTAGCGGGAGGCCCCTCCGAGCAGTACTTC. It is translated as CASSILAGGPSEQYF.

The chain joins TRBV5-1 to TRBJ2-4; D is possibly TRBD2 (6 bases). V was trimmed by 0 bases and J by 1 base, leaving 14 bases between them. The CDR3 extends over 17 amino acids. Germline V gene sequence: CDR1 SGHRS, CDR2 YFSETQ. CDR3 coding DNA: TGCGCCAGCAGCTTGGCCGGAGGGACTGGGGCCAAAAACATTCAGTACTTC. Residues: CASSLAGGTGAKNIQYF.

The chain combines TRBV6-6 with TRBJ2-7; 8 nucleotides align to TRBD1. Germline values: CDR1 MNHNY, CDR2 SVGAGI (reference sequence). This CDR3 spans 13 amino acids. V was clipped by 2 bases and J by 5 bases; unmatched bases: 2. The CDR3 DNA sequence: TGTGCCAGCAGTTACGACAGGGGAAACGAGCAGTACTTC. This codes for CASSYDRGNEQYF.

The CDR3 loop reads CASSPRSGNEQYF. The CDR3 bases are TGTGCCAGCAGCCCTAGGTCCGGGAACGAGCAGTACTTC. The chain combines TRBV7-2 with TRBJ2-7; TRBD2 is a possible D gene (5 bases). Deletions cut 5 bases from V and 5 bases from J, with 13 bases between. CDR3 length: 13 amino acids. The germline CDR1 and CDR2 sequences are SGHTA and FQGNSA.

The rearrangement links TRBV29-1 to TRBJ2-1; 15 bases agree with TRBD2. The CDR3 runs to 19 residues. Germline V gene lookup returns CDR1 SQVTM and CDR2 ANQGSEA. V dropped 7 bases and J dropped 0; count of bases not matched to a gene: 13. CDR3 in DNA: TGCAGCGCTGTGGCGGGACTAGCGGGGGGATTGAGCTCCTACAATGAGCAGTTCTTC. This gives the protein CSAVAGLAGGLSSYNEQFF.

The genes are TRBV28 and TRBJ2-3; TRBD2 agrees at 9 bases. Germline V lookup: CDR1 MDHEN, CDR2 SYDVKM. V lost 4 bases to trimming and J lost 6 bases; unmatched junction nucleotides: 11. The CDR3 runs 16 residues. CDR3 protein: CASSSSAGGRRDTQYF. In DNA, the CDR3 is TGTGCCAGCAGTTCCAGTGCGGGGGGGCGTAGGGATACGCAGTATTTT.

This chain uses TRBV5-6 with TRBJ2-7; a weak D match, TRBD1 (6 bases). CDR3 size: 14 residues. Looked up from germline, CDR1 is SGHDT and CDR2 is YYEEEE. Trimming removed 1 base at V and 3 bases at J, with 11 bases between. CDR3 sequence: CASSLRSGVYEQYF. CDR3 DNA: TGTGCCAGCAGCTTGCGGTCAGGGGTCTACGAGCAGTACTTC. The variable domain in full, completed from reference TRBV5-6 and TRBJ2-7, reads DAGVTQSPTHLIKTRGQQVTLRCSPKSGHDTVSWYQQALGQGPQFIFQYYEEEERQRGNFPDRFSGHQFPNYSSELNVNALLLGDSALYLCASSLRSGVYEQYFGPGTRLTVT.

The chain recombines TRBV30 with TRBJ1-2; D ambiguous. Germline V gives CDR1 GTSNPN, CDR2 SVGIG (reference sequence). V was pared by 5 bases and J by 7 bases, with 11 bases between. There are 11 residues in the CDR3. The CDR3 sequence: CAWSLLVGYTF. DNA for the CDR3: TGTGCCTGGTCCCTCCTCGTTGGCTACACCTTC.

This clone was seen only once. Here the CDR3 DNA reads TGTGCCAGCAGCTTACTAGCGGGAGCGGACCTCTACGAGCAGTACTTC. Its translation: CASSLLAGADLYEQYF. V gene TRBV7-2 combines with J gene TRBJ2-7; 10 bases agree with TRBD2. Germline-derived CDR1 and CDR2 are SGHTA and FQGNSA. CDR3 length equals 16 residues. Trimming at V came to 2 bases and at J to 3 bases, leaving 7 bases not matched to a gene.

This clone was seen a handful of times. This CDR3 reads CASTSGSYEQYF. The CDR3 DNA sequence: TGTGCCAGCACCAGCGGATCCTACGAGCAGTACTTC. The chain uses TRBV6-1 and TRBJ2-7; D perhaps matches TRBD2 (5 bases). Germline loops: CDR1 MNHNS, CDR2 SASEGT. V lost 7 bases, J lost 1 base, and 8 bases lay in between. This CDR3 is built from 12 residues.

This chain's CDR3 is CASSLSAGSGYTF. DNA of the CDR3: TGTGCCAGCAGTTTAAGCGCCGGGTCTGGCTACACCTTC. This rearrangement joins TRBV28 to TRBJ1-2; D unresolved. V gave up 2 bases and J gave up 7 bases, with 11 bases separating them. The CDR3 is 13 residues long. Germline CDR1 MDHEN, CDR2 SYDVKM.

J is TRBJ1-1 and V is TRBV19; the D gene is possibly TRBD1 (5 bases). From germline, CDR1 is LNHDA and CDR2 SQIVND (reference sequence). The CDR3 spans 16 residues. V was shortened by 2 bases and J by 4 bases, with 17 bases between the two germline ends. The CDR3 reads CASSIIGRSGGTEAFF. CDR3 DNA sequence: TGTGCCAGTAGTATAATCGGTCGGAGCGGGGGCACTGAAGCTTTCTTT.

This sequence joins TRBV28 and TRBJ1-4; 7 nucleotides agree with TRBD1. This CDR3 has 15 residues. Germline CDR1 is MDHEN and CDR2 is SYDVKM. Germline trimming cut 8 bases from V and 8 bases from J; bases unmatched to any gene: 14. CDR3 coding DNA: TGTGCCAGCGCCGCCTTACAGGGGCGGGGAGAAAAACTGTTTTTT. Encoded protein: CASAALQGRGEKLFF.

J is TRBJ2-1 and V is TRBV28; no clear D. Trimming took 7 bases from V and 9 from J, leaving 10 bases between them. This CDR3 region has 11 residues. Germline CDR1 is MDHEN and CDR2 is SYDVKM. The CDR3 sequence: CASNINGEQFF. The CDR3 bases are TGTGCCAGCAACATAAATGGTGAGCAGTTCTTC.

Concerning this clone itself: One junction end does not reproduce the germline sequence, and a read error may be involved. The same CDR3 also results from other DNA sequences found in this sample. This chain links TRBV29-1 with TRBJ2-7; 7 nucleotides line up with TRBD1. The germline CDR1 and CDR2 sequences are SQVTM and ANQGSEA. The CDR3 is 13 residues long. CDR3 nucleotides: TGCAGCGTCGAAGGGACAGTCTCCTACGAGCAGTACTTC. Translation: CSVEGTVSYEQYF.

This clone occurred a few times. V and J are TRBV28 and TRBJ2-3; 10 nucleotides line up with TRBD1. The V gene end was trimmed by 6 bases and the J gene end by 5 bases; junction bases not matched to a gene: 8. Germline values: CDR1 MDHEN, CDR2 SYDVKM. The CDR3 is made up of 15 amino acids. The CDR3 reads CASSRDRGHGDTQYF. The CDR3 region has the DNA TGTGCCAGCAGCCGAGACAGGGGGCATGGAGATACGCAGTATTTT.

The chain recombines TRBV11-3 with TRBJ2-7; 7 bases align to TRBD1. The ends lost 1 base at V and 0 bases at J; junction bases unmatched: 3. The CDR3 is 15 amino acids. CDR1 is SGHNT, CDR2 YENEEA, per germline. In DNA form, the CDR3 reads TGTGCCAGCAGCTTAGGACGGGACAGCTCCTACGAGCAGTACTTC. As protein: CASSLGRDSSYEQYF.

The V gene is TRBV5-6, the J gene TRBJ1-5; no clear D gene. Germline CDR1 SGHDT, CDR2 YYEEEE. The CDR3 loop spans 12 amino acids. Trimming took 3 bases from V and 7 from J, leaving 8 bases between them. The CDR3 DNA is TGTGCCAGCAGCTACACGGGGCAGCCCCAGCATTTT. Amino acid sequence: CASSYTGQPQHF. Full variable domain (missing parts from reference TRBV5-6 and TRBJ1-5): DAGVTQSPTHLIKTRGQQVTLRCSPKSGHDTVSWYQQALGQGPQFIFQYYEEEERQRGNFPDRFSGHQFPNYSSELNVNALLLGDSALYLCASSYTGQPQHFGDGTRLSIL.

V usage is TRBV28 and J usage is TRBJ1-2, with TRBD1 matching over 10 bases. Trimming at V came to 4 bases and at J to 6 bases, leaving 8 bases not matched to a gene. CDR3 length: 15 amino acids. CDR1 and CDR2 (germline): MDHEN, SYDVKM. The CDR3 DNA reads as TGTGCCAGCAGTTCCTCGGACAGGGGGGGTCATGGCTACACCTTC. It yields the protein CASSSSDRGGHGYTF.

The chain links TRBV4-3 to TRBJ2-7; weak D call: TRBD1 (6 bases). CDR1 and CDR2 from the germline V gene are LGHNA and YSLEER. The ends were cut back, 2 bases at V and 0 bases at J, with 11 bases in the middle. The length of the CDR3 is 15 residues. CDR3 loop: CASSQIGQSSYEQYF. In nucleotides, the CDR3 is TGCGCCAGCAGCCAAATTGGACAGAGCTCCTACGAGCAGTACTTC.

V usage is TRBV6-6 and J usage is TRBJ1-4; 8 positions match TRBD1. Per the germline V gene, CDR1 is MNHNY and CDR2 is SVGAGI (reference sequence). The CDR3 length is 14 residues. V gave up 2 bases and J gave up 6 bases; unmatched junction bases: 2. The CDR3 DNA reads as TGTGCCAGCAGTTACCTGACAGGGGATGAAAAACTGTTTTTT. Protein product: CASSYLTGDEKLFF.

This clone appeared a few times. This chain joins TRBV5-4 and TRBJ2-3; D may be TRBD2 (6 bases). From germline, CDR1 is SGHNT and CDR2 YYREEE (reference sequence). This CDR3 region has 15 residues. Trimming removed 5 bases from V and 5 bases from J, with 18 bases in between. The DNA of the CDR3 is TGTGCCAGCAGTTCCGCGGGGTCGTGGGGAGATACGCAGTATTTT. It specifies CASSSAGSWGDTQYF.